These 14 T cell receptor beta chains share one sample of origin, sequenced in a study of metastatic and nonmetastatic thyroid tumors. TCRdb re-analyzed the PCR reads through MiXCR. The data hold over 35,000 clones, with about 14% observed a single time. Every patient underwent thyroid surgery untreated. The sample taken for sequencing was blood. The receptors were sampled from a female donor with papillary thyroid cancer or a benign thyroid nodule (not recorded which). Some clones in this sample may be carry-over from other donors' samples.

This clone was recorded at least ten times. V is TRBV18 and J is TRBJ1-2, with D unresolved. V was trimmed by 8 bases and J by 4 bases, leaving 11 bases between them. Germline assignment: CDR1 KGHSH and CDR2 LQKENI. The CDR3 is 12 residues long. The CDR3 nucleotides are TGTGCCAGCACTTCCGGGCCCTATGGCTACACCTTC. It specifies CASTSGPYGYTF. The full variable domain, in which reference TRBV18 and TRBJ1-2 provide the parts outside the CDR3, is NAGVMQNPRHLVRRRGQEARLRCSPMKGHSHVYWYRQLPEEGLKFMVYLQKENIIDESGMPKERFSAEFPKEGPSILRIQQVVRGDSAAYFCASTSGPYGYTFGSGTRLTVV.

This clone was seen many times. The chain employs TRBV4-1 and TRBJ1-2; no reliable D call. This CDR3 contains 16 residues. The V end lost 0 bases, the J end lost 2 bases, and 13 bases lay between the germline ends. From germline, CDR1 is MGHRA and CDR2 YSYEKL. The CDR3 is CASSQESRTVNYGYTF. Written as DNA, the CDR3 is TGCGCCAGCAGCCAAGAATCCCGGACCGTAAACTATGGCTACACCTTC.

J is TRBJ1-5 and V is TRBV7-9; a weak D match, TRBD1 (5 bases). Trimming removed 4 bases at V and 4 bases at J, with 11 bases between. The CDR3 is made up of 14 amino acids. From germline, CDR1 is SEHNR and CDR2 FQNEAQ (reference sequence). The CDR3 is CASSSPGPNQPQHF. The CDR3 DNA reads TGTGCCAGCAGCTCTCCGGGGCCTAATCAGCCCCAGCATTTT.

This clone has a count of ten or more. This chain connects TRBV2 to TRBJ2-2; D uncertain. This CDR3 contains 14 residues. Germline V gene data show CDR1 as SNHLY and CDR2 as FYNNEI. V shed 10 bases and J shed 1 base, with 13 bases lying between them. The CDR3 here is CATQGVRNTGELFF. The CDR3 nucleotides read TGTGCCACCCAAGGAGTCCGGAACACCGGGGAGCTGTTTTTT.

The chain links TRBV6-1 to TRBJ2-1; 7 bases align to TRBD2. After removal of 5 bases from V and 3 bases from J, the junction contained 10 bases not matched to a gene. CDR1 and CDR2 from the germline V gene are MNHNS and SASEGT. The CDR3 is made up of 16 amino acids. CDR3 sequence reads: CASSSDGAGVYNEQFF. The CDR3 region has the DNA TGTGCCAGCAGTTCGGACGGGGCGGGAGTCTACAATGAGCAGTTCTTC.

This clone was observed at least ten times. The chain uses TRBV5-1 and TRBJ2-1; D is possibly TRBD1 (6 bases). Germline CDR1 and CDR2: SGHRS and YFSETQ. V was trimmed by 4 bases and J by 0 bases, leaving 14 bases between them. This CDR3 contains 16 residues. Here the CDR3 reads CASSAPGQNSYNEQFF. CDR3 in DNA: TGCGCCAGCAGCGCCCCGGGACAAAACTCCTACAATGAGCAGTTCTTC.

This clone rates as large. The rearrangement uses TRBV6-1 and TRBJ1-2, with unresolved D. Trimming took 5 bases from V and 1 from J, leaving 8 bases between them. In germline, CDR1 is MNHNS, CDR2 SASEGT. This CDR3 has 13 residues. CDR3: CASSYGLNYGYTF. The CDR3 nucleotides are TGTGCCAGCAGTTACGGGCTTAACTATGGCTACACCTTC.

There are many counts of this clone. V is TRBV19 and J is TRBJ2-2, with 8 bases matching TRBD1. The length of the CDR3 is 15 residues. After removal of 6 bases from V and 2 bases from J, the junction contained 5 bases not matched to a gene. Germline-derived CDR1 and CDR2 are LNHDA and SQIVND (reference sequence). This CDR3 is CASRSRGHNTGELFF. Here the CDR3 DNA reads TGTGCCAGTAGGAGCAGGGGGCACAACACCGGGGAGCTGTTTTTT.

This clone occurred many times. The gene calls are TRBV6-1 and TRBJ1-5; TRBD1 is a possible D gene (5 bases). Germline lookup yields CDR1 MNHNS and CDR2 SASEGT. The CDR3 sequence is 13 residues long. The V end lost 11 bases, the J end lost 4 bases, and 15 bases lay between the germline ends. CDR3 nucleotide sequence: TGTGCCGCGGGGGGGGTAGTGAATCAGCCCCAGCATTTT. Protein: CAAGGVVNQPQHF.

This clone was seen many times. V is TRBV27 and J is TRBJ1-4; tentative D call: TRBD1 (5 bases). There are 13 residues in the CDR3. V was shortened by 6 bases and J by 5 bases, with 10 bases between the two germline ends. Germline V gene lookup returns CDR1 MNHEY and CDR2 SMNVEV (reference sequence). For the CDR3, the DNA is TGTGCCAGCAGCCTCGGGGGGAATGAAAAACTGTTTTTT. Translation: CASSLGGNEKLFF.

This clone came up many times. This sequence joins TRBV20-1 and TRBJ1-5, with 7 bases lining up with TRBD1. CDR1 and CDR2 from the germline V gene are DFQATT and SNEGSKA (reference sequence). The CDR3 has 14 residues. The V gene end was trimmed by 2 bases and the J gene end by 1 base; junction bases not matched to a gene: 2. This chain's CDR3 is CSARQQGSNQPQHF. In nucleotides, the CDR3 is TGCAGTGCTAGACAACAGGGGAGCAATCAGCCCCAGCATTTT.

The table lists this clone with many counts. CDR3 coding DNA: TGTGCCAGCAGTTTAGATGGGAGGGCCAGGGGGGAGCAGTACTTC. Translation gives CASSLDGRARGEQYF. The genes are TRBV27 and TRBJ2-7; the D call may be TRBD1 or TRBD2 (7 bases each). V lost 2 bases to trimming and J lost 7 bases, with 18 bases between them. CDR3 length: 15 residues. Germline assignment: CDR1 MNHEY and CDR2 SMNVEV (reference sequence).

This clone has a count of ten or more. The chain recombines TRBV4-1 with TRBJ1-1; tentatively, D is TRBD1 (5 bases). V lost 4 bases, J lost 1 base, and 16 bases lay in between. Germline CDR1 and CDR2: MGHRA and YSYEKL. This CDR3 is built from 16 residues. The CDR3: CASSPGQGPANTEAFF. CDR3 DNA: TGCGCCAGCAGCCCCGGCCAGGGCCCTGCGAACACTGAAGCTTTCTTT.

This clone was found many times. The rearrangement uses TRBV4-2 and TRBJ1-3; D not resolved. Per germline, CDR1 LGHNA and CDR2 YNFKEQ. The CDR3 is 15 amino acids. The V end was cut by 0 bases, the J end by 6 bases, with 12 bases between. The CDR3 DNA is TGTGCCAGCAGCCAAGATTGGCGGGAGGTAAACACCATATATTTT. Protein product: CASSQDWREVNTIYF.